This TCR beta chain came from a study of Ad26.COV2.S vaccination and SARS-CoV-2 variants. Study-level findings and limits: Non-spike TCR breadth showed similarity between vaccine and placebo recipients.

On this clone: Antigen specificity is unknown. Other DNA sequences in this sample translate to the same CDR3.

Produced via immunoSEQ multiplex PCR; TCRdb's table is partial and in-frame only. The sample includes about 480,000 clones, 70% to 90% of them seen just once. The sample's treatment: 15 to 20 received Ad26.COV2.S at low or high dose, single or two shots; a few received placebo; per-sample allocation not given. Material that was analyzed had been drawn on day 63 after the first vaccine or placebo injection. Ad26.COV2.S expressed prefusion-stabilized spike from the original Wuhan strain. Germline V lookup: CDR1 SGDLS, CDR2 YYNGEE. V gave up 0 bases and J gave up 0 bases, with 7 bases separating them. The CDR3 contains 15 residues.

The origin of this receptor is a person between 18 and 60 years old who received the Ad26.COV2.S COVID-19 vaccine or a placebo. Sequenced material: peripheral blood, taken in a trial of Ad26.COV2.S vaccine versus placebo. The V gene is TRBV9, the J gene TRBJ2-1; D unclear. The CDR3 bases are TGTGCCAGCAGCGTAGGGTCAGGCTCCTACAATGAGCAGTTCTTC. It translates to CASSVGSGSYNEQFF.